Many counts were recorded for the clone carrying this TCR beta chain. The antigen remains undetermined. The sample is drawn from a study of regulatory T cells in long-lasting Graves disease. The authors built TCR beta libraries using iRepertoire HTBI primers and Arm-PCR of CDR3 regions. TCRdb passed the multiplex PCR reads through MiXCR, listing each CDR3 protein once. The sample includes about 560,000 distinct CDR3 sequences, 15% to 20% of them seen just once. Time point noted: newly diagnosed GD, antithyroid drugs for less than 3 months. PBMC-extracted RNA yielded the TCR library. The authors drew approximately 9 milliliters of peripheral blood into EDTA tubes. Overall study findings and caveats: Among persistent patients, a larger number of public clonotypes were shared (over 2,500) than among newly diagnosed patients (about 970).

This same sample was also part of a study on T cells in Graves' hyperthyroidism and ophthalmopathy. That investigation notes: Initially, a first-round RT-PCR of the TCR CDR3 employed the HTBI primer set. Most thyroid clonotypes expanded above 0.001 were also detected in blood.

Source: peripheral blood mononuclear cells (PBMCs), taken at new diagnosis, from a patient treated with antithyroid drugs. The clonotype comes from a man in his late teens or twenties with Graves disease.

The CDR3 DNA is TGTGCCAGCAGTGGGGGCAGGGTGGACAATGAGCAGTTCTTC. Translated: CASSGGRVDNEQFF. The rearrangement joins TRBV2 to TRBJ2-1; TRBD1 might be the D (5 bases). This CDR3 is 14 amino acids long. Deletions cut 4 bases from V and 5 bases from J, with 12 bases between. Germline CDR1 reads SNHLY; CDR2 reads FYNNEI.